This TCR beta chain comes out of a study of cytomegalovirus exposure and HLA in healthy donors. This CDR3 is 17 amino acids long. CDR1 and CDR2 from the germline V gene are SNHLY and FYNNEI. V was trimmed by 8 bases and J by 1 base, leaving 23 bases between them. Those who donated were healthy bone marrow donors. Regarding the study as a whole: TCR association rates varied by HLA locus in a later analysis, with DRB1 highest and HLA-C lowest.

This clone was picked up one time. As yet, its antigen is unknown. The PCR contained 60 Vbeta and 13 Jbeta primers. Profiled with immunoSEQ multiplex PCR; TCRdb holds only in-frame clones, not every one. The sample carries about 180,000 clones, over 65% recorded once. The sequence was collected from a woman aged 60 to 75 in good health and CMV-seropositive. Sequenced input: PBMCs. The gene calls are TRBV2 and TRBJ1-1; perhaps TRBD1 as D (5 bases). The CDR3: CASGHRRGVYGNTEAFF. CDR3 sequence (DNA): TGTGCCAGCGGCCACCGACGGGGGGTCTATGGGAACACTGAAGCTTTCTTT. The full variable domain, rest sourced from reference TRBV2 and TRBJ1-1, is EPEVTQTPSHQVTQMGQEVILRCVPISNHLYFYWYRQILGQKVEFLVSFYNNEISEKSEIFDDQFSVERPDGSNFTLKIRSTKLEDSAMYFCASGHRRGVYGNTEAFFGQGTRLTVV.